This passage covers 5 T cell receptor beta chains from one sample sequenced in a study of shared clonotypes between healthy human individuals. Clones were sequenced by immunoSEQ multiplex PCR, and TCRdb holds only the in-frame ones, with some missing. This table has roughly 2.1 million clones, roughly 91% appearing once. Only CD45RO-negative cells positively selected for CCR7 counted as naive CD8 cells, so terminally differentiated effector memory CD45RA+ cells were excluded. The sample comprised naive CD8+ T cells from PBMCs. All receptors come from a man younger than 35 in good health. Some clones in this sample may be carry-over from other donors' samples.

In the case of this clone: This sample includes further DNA sequences coding for the same CDR3. The J gene is TRBJ2-7, the V gene TRBV27, with D perhaps assigned TRBD1 or TRBD2 (5 bases each). This CDR3 contains 14 residues. With 2 bases removed from V and 4 bases from J, the gap between germline ends came to 12 bases. From germline, CDR1 is MNHEY and CDR2 SMNVEV (reference sequence). CDR3 coding DNA: TGTGCCAGCAGTTTAATGGGACCGACTTACGAGCAGTACTTC. Its protein is CASSLMGPTYEQYF.

DNA for the CDR3: TGCGCCAGCAGCTTGGTAGGGGGACAGAGAAACGAGCAGTACTTC. Protein product: CASSLVGGQRNEQYF. V usage is TRBV5-1 and J usage is TRBJ2-7, with 7 bases that match TRBD1. Germline V gives CDR1 SGHRS, CDR2 YFSETQ. The CDR3 loop spans 15 amino acids. The V gene end was trimmed by 0 bases and the J gene end by 5 bases; junction bases not matched to a gene: 8.

The rearrangement joins TRBV11-3 to TRBJ2-3, with a tentative D call TRBD1 (6 bases). CDR1 and CDR2 from the germline V gene are SGHNT and YENEEA. The V end lost 3 bases, the J end lost 1 base, and 11 bases lay between the germline ends. The CDR3 length is 15 residues. The CDR3 is CASSFVGGGTDTQYF. DNA for the CDR3: TGTGCCAGCAGCTTCGTAGGGGGTGGCACAGATACGCAGTATTTT.

The J gene is TRBJ2-7, the V gene TRBV28; no clear D. This CDR3 spans 14 amino acids. The germline V gene has CDR1 MDHEN and CDR2 SYDVKM. Trimming pared 6 bases from V and 0 bases from J, leaving 12 bases between. CDR3 amino acids: CASSSVGFSYEQYF. CDR3 nucleotide sequence: TGTGCCAGCAGCTCGGTAGGTTTCTCCTACGAGCAGTACTTC.

Notes on this clone: Other DNA variants within this sample encode the same CDR3. The chain recombines TRBV27 with TRBJ2-7; TRBD1 aligns across 7 bases. V trimming: 0 bases; J trimming: 4 bases; junction bases outside the gene matches: 3. Germline values: CDR1 MNHEY, CDR2 SMNVEV (reference sequence). This CDR3 has 14 amino acids. The CDR3 protein is CASSLSRDSYEQYF. CDR3 DNA: TGTGCCAGCAGTTTATCCCGGGACAGTTACGAGCAGTACTTC.